This T cell receptor (beta chain) was obtained from a study of shared clonotypes between healthy human individuals. Study-wide background: Donors were a couple of women and three men aged 18 to 49. There were three CD4 naive, three CD4 memory, two CD8 naive and one CD8 memory plates per donor.

Repertoires were generated with immunoSEQ multiplex PCR, while TCRdb's copy carries only in-frame clones and drops some. The table lists 2 million to 2.5 million clones, approximately 94% of them singletons. The germline V gene encodes CDR1 SGHDN and CDR2 FVKESK. The ends were cut back, 3 bases at V and 0 bases at J, with 11 bases in the middle. This CDR3 contains 15 residues. This chain links TRBV14 with TRBJ1-1; D may be TRBD1 (6 bases). What was sequenced was naive CD4+ T cells sorted from blood. Noted subset: CD45RA+ positively selected. The source of this sequence is a man in his late teens or twenties in good health. DNA of the CDR3: TGTGCCAGCAGCCAGGGTGGGGGCCTGAACACTGAAGCTTTCTTT. Its translation: CASSQGGGLNTEAFF.